The rows below give T cell receptor beta chains drawn from one sample of a study of metastatic and nonmetastatic thyroid tumors. TCRdb reanalyzed the PCR reads with MiXCR. The data hold around 45,000 clones, with roughly 3.1% observed a single time. Material: blood. The receptors come from a female donor with papillary thyroid cancer or a benign thyroid nodule (not recorded which). Some clones in this sample may be carry-over from other donors' samples. Each CDR3 is given with its conserved first and last residue. Fields, in order: J gene, V gene, CDR3 length, CDR3 protein.

j_gene: TRBJ2-3
v_gene: TRBV7-8
len: 13
CDR3aa: CASSLDRTDTQYF

j_gene: TRBJ1-3
v_gene: TRBV2
len: 18
CDR3aa: CASSERGGASSTGNTIYF

j_gene: TRBJ1-1
v_gene: TRBV6-1
len: 13
CDR3aa: CASSRTGNTEAFF

j_gene: TRBJ2-2
v_gene: TRBV11-3
len: 15
CDR3aa: CASSSHRGSTGELFF

j_gene: TRBJ1-1
v_gene: TRBV5-4
len: 15
CDR3aa: CASSDFRSDRERAFF

j_gene: TRBJ2-7
v_gene: TRBV28
len: 14
CDR3aa: CASSLPGGSYEQYF

j_gene: TRBJ2-5
v_gene: TRBV6-5
len: 16
CDR3aa: CASSYSRSGQGGTQYF

j_gene: TRBJ1-2
v_gene: TRBV12-3/TRBV12-4
len: 14
CDR3aa: CASRAAGAYYGYTF

j_gene: TRBJ1-4
v_gene: TRBV5-4
len: 13
CDR3aa: CATQDRREEKLFF

j_gene: TRBJ2-7
v_gene: TRBV10-1
len: 14
CDR3aa: CASSDSGSSYEQYF

j_gene: TRBJ2-1
v_gene: TRBV27
len: 13
CDR3aa: CASKVSGIGEQFF

j_gene: TRBJ1-2
v_gene: TRBV6-4
len: 17
CDR3aa: CASSDLGWTPEDYGYTF

j_gene: TRBJ2-2
v_gene: TRBV7-2
len: 16
CDR3aa: CASSGGWAANTGELFF

j_gene: TRBJ2-1
v_gene: TRBV20-1
len: 15
CDR3aa: CSARSRLAGGYEQFF

j_gene: TRBJ2-7
v_gene: TRBV12-3/TRBV12-4
len: 14
CDR3aa: CASSPLAGGYEQYF

j_gene: TRBJ2-3
v_gene: TRBV12-3/TRBV12-4
len: 16
CDR3aa: CASSLDTSGRSYTQYF

j_gene: TRBJ1-5
v_gene: TRBV2
len: 14
CDR3aa: CASGGLYSNQPQHF

j_gene: TRBJ2-1
v_gene: TRBV10-3
len: 16
CDR3aa: CAISEPTSGSGDEQFF

j_gene: TRBJ2-7
v_gene: TRBV20-1
len: 13
CDR3aa: CSADKREAYEQYF

j_gene: TRBJ2-3
v_gene: TRBV12-3/TRBV12-4
len: 16
CDR3aa: CASRSTSGDYTDTQYF

j_gene: TRBJ1-1
v_gene: TRBV5-1
len: 15
CDR3aa: CASSFAARMNTEAFF

j_gene: TRBJ1-2
v_gene: TRBV5-1
len: 13
CDR3aa: CAGSLEGGHGYTF

j_gene: TRBJ2-1
v_gene: TRBV6-2/TRBV6-3
len: 14
CDR3aa: CASSYGTSGNEQFF

j_gene: TRBJ2-5
v_gene: TRBV2
len: 14
CDR3aa: CASSEMRGVETQYF

j_gene: TRBJ1-2
v_gene: TRBV25-1
len: 16
CDR3aa: CAKNLGHSPGNYGYTF

j_gene: TRBJ2-7
v_gene: TRBV11-2
len: 14
CDR3aa: CASSSRGGQYEQYF

j_gene: TRBJ2-1
v_gene: TRBV5-1
len: 14
CDR3aa: CASRSGGSYNEQFF

j_gene: TRBJ1-1
v_gene: TRBV7-3
len: 18
CDR3aa: CASSPTAAGGGWPTEAFF

j_gene: TRBJ1-2
v_gene: TRBV6-6
len: 14
CDR3aa: CASSYRGAGYGYTF

j_gene: TRBJ2-7
v_gene: TRBV6-5
len: 14
CDR3aa: CASVTSGSSYEQYF

j_gene: TRBJ1-5
v_gene: TRBV12-3/TRBV12-4
len: 16
CDR3aa: CASLRDRGLENQPQHF

j_gene: TRBJ2-7
v_gene: TRBV5-1
len: 16
CDR3aa: CASSFGGSSSSYEQYF

j_gene: TRBJ2-4
v_gene: TRBV27
len: 19
CDR3aa: CASRPNPSRQGFGKNIQYF

j_gene: TRBJ2-6
v_gene: TRBV6-2/TRBV6-3
len: 17
CDR3aa: CASSPGTGVAGANVLTF

j_gene: TRBJ2-1
v_gene: TRBV27
len: 17
CDR3aa: CASSLSGGRLAGSRPFF

j_gene: TRBJ1-2
v_gene: TRBV11-2
len: 15
CDR3aa: CASSPSAGGGYGYTF

j_gene: TRBJ2-1
v_gene: TRBV6-1
len: 15
CDR3aa: CASRPYGSSYNEQFF

j_gene: TRBJ2-1
v_gene: TRBV7-3
len: 15
CDR3aa: CASSRFSGREHEQFF

j_gene: TRBJ2-7
v_gene: TRBV10-2
len: 13
CDR3aa: CASSESMQGSLDF

j_gene: TRBJ1-1
v_gene: TRBV27
len: 13
CDR3aa: CASSPQTLSEAFF

j_gene: TRBJ1-5
v_gene: TRBV9
len: 14
CDR3aa: CASSVGKGSQPQHF

j_gene: TRBJ2-2
v_gene: TRBV15
len: 14
CDR3aa: CATSSDINTGELFF

j_gene: TRBJ1-3
v_gene: TRBV6-2/TRBV6-3
len: 16
CDR3aa: CASSLNRVAMGNTIYF

j_gene: TRBJ1-3
v_gene: TRBV4-1
len: 16
CDR3aa: CASSQVPGKVGNTIYF

j_gene: TRBJ2-2
v_gene: TRBV10-3
len: 13
CDR3aa: CAISVGNTGELFF

j_gene: TRBJ1-1
v_gene: TRBV19
len: 16
CDR3aa: CASSNSLVGPVTEAFF

j_gene: TRBJ1-2
v_gene: TRBV19
len: 14
CDR3aa: CASSIGRNNYGYTF

j_gene: TRBJ2-1
v_gene: TRBV7-8
len: 16
CDR3aa: CASSGTSGKRNNEQFF

j_gene: TRBJ2-1
v_gene: TRBV27
len: 14
CDR3aa: CASSSPGWGYEQFF

j_gene: TRBJ2-1
v_gene: TRBV2
len: 16
CDR3aa: CASSERGTSSYNEQFF

j_gene: TRBJ2-7
v_gene: TRBV20-1
len: 14
CDR3aa: CSARGRGGSYEQYF

j_gene: TRBJ2-5
v_gene: TRBV19
len: 15
CDR3aa: CASTPLAGGQETQYF

j_gene: TRBJ1-2
v_gene: TRBV2
len: 12
CDR3aa: CASKMMGYSLPF